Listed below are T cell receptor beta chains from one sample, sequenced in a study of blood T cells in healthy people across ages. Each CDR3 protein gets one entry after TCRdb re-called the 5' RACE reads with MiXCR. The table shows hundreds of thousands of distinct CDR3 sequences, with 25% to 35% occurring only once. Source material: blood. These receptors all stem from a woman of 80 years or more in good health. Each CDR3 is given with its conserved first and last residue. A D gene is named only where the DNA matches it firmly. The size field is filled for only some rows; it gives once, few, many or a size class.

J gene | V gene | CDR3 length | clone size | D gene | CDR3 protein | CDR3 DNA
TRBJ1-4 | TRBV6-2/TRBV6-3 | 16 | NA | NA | CASSPRKGVGDEKLFF | TGTGCCAGCAGTCCTCGGAAGGGGGTCGGCGATGAAAAACTGTTTTTT
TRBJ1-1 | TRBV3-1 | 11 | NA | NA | CASSHSAEAFF | TGTGCCAGCAGCCACAGCGCTGAAGCTTTCTTT
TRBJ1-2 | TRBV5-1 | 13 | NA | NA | CVRSFEGHYGYTF | TGCGTCCGCAGCTTCGAGGGGCACTATGGCTACACCTTC
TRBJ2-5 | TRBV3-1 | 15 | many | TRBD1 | CASSLTGGDFGTQYF | TGTGCCAGCAGCCTAACAGGGGGAGATTTTGGGACCCAGTACTTC
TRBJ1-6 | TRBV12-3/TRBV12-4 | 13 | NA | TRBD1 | CASSGTDNSPLHF | TGTGCCAGCAGTGGGACAGATAATTCACCCCTCCACTTT
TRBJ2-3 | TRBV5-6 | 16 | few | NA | CASSWRGGTVTDTQYF | TGTGCCAGCAGCTGGAGGGGCGGGACAGTCACAGATACGCAGTATTTT
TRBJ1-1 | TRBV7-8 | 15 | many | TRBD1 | CASSAQTGSNTEAFF | TGTGCCAGCAGCGCCCAGACAGGGTCTAACACTGAAGCTTTCTTT
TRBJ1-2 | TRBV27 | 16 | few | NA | CASSLLIGGGWGGYTF | TGTGCCAGCAGTTTATTGATTGGTGGGGGCTGGGGTGGCTACACCTTC
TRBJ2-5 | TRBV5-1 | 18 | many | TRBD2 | CASSLVRRRGGIQETQYF | TGCGCCAGCAGCTTGGTCAGACGGCGGGGGGGGATACAAGAGACCCAGTACTTC
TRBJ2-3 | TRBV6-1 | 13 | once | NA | CASRWGAADTQYF | TGTGCCAGCAGGTGGGGTGCCGCAGATACGCAGTATTTT
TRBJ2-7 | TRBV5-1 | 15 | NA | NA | CASSLEVGQTYEQYF | TGCGCCAGCAGCTTGGAGGTAGGCCAAACCTACGAGCAGTACTTC
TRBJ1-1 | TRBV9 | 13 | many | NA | CASSAGQNTEAFF | TGTGCCAGCAGCGCCGGACAGAACACTGAAGCTTTCTTT
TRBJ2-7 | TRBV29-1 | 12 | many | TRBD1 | CSGRGQGVEQYF | TGCAGCGGGAGGGGACAGGGGGTCGAGCAGTACTTC
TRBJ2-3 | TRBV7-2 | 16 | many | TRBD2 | CASSRTSGGRVDTQYF | TGTGCCAGCAGCCGGACTAGCGGGGGAAGGGTAGATACGCAGTATTTT
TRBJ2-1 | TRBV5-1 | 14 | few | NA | CASSWSGYYNEQFF | TGCGCCAGCAGCTGGTCGGGGTACTACAATGAGCAGTTCTTC
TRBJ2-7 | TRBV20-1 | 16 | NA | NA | CSATTFSRDGSYEQDF | TGCAGTGCAACTACATTCTCCCGGGACGGCTCCTACGAGCAGGACTTC
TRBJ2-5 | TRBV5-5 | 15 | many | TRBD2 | CASSFVTSGGETQYF | TGTGCCAGCAGCTTCGTGACTAGCGGAGGAGAGACCCAGTACTTC
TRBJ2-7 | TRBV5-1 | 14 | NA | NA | CAFRRGPDSYEQYF | TGCGCCTTCCGCCGGGGGCCCGATTCCTACGAGCAGTACTTC
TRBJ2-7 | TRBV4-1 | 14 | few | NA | CASSQVEWGNEQYF | TGCGCCAGCAGCCAAGTGGAATGGGGCAATGAGCAGTACTTC
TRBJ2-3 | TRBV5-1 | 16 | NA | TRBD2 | CASSSLSGISTDTQYF | TGCGCCAGCAGCTCCCTTAGCGGGATTAGCACAGATACGCAGTATTTT
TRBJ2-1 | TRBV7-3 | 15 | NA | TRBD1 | CASSSPGQGRNEQFF | TGTGCCAGCAGCTCACCGGGACAGGGGCGAAATGAGCAGTTCTTC
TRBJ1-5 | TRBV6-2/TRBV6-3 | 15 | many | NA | CASSTIQGYNQPQHF | TGTGCCAGCAGTACGATACAGGGTTACAATCAGCCCCAGCATTTT
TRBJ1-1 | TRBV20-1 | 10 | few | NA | CSASHGEAFF | TGCAGTGCTAGTCACGGGGAAGCTTTCTTT
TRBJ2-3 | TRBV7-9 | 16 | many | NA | CASSLRLERGTDTQYF | TGTGCCAGCAGCCTCCGCTTAGAGCGAGGCACAGATACGCAGTATTTT
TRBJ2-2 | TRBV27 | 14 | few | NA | CASSLGDTTGELFF | TGTGCCAGCAGTTTAGGGGACACCACCGGGGAGCTGTTTTTT
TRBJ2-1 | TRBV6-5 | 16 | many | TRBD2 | CASRPHLLAGGREQFF | TGTGCCAGCAGGCCGCACCTACTAGCGGGGGGTCGTGAGCAGTTCTTC
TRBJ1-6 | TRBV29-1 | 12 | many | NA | CSVGPAGGPLHF | TGCAGCGTTGGGCCAGCTGGGGGACCCCTCCACTTT
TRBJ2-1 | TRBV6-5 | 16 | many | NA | CASIKRVGNSYNEQFF | TGTGCCAGCATAAAAAGGGTGGGAAACTCCTACAATGAGCAGTTCTTC